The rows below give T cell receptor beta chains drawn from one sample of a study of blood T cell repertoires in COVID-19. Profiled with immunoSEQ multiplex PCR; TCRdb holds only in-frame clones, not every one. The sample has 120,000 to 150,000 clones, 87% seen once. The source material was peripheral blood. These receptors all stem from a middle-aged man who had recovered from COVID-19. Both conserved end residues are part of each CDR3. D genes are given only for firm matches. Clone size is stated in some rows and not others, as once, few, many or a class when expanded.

CDR3nt: TGTGCCAGCAGCGTAGTTGGCAACCGAGACTCCTATGGCTACACCTTC; CDR3aa: CASSVVGNRDSYGYTF; v_gene: TRBV9; j_gene: TRBJ1-2; abundance: NA; d_gene: NA
CDR3nt: TGTGCCATCAGTGATCTGACAGCTAGAACTGGGGCCAACGTCCTGACTTTC; CDR3aa: CAISDLTARTGANVLTF; v_gene: TRBV10-3; j_gene: TRBJ2-6; abundance: NA; d_gene: NA
CDR3nt: TGTGCCAGCAGCTTGATACAGAGCTCTGGAAACACCATATATTTT; CDR3aa: CASSLIQSSGNTIYF; v_gene: TRBV5-6; j_gene: TRBJ1-3; abundance: NA; d_gene: NA
CDR3nt: TGTGCCAGCAGCTACCGGGGACAGACTTACGAGCAGTACTTC; CDR3aa: CASSYRGQTYEQYF; v_gene: TRBV11-2; j_gene: TRBJ2-7; abundance: once; d_gene: TRBD1
CDR3nt: TGTGCCAGCAGCCGGGGTGGGGGGTCCTACGAGCAGTACTTC; CDR3aa: CASSRGGGSYEQYF; v_gene: TRBV11-3; j_gene: TRBJ2-7; abundance: NA; d_gene: NA
CDR3nt: TGCGCCAGCCTTCGGGAGGGGGCCACCGGGGAGCTGTTTTTT; CDR3aa: CASLREGATGELFF; v_gene: TRBV10-2; j_gene: TRBJ2-2; abundance: NA; d_gene: NA
CDR3nt: TGTGCCAGCAGTTTTTCGGGGGGCGCTGGGGCCAACGTCCTGACTTTC; CDR3aa: CASSFSGGAGANVLTF; v_gene: TRBV27; j_gene: TRBJ2-6; abundance: NA; d_gene: NA
CDR3nt: TGTGCCAGCAGCTTAAATTCCCGGGGAGGTGATTCACCCCTCCACTTT; CDR3aa: CASSLNSRGGDSPLHF; v_gene: TRBV7-6; j_gene: TRBJ1-6; abundance: NA; d_gene: NA
CDR3nt: TGTGCCAGCAGTGTCAGGGAGGATCAGCCCCAGCATTTT; CDR3aa: CASSVREDQPQHF; v_gene: TRBV2; j_gene: TRBJ1-5; abundance: NA; d_gene: NA
CDR3nt: TGTGCCAGCAGTTATACTCCCGGGATTGTAGAGACCCAGTACTTC; CDR3aa: CASSYTPGIVETQYF; v_gene: TRBV6-5; j_gene: TRBJ2-5; abundance: once; d_gene: NA
CDR3nt: TGTGCCAGCAGCCAAGAGGGCAGTCTGAACACTGAAGCTTTCTTT; CDR3aa: CASSQEGSLNTEAFF; v_gene: TRBV3-1/TRBV3-2; j_gene: TRBJ1-1; abundance: NA; d_gene: NA
CDR3nt: TGTGCCAGCAGTTTGCACAGGGGGTTGAACACTGAAGCTTTCTTT; CDR3aa: CASSLHRGLNTEAFF; v_gene: TRBV6-2/TRBV6-3; j_gene: TRBJ1-1; abundance: NA; d_gene: TRBD1
CDR3nt: TGTGCCAGCAGCCCTGAGTGGAGCTCCTATAATTCACCCCTCCACTTT; CDR3aa: CASSPEWSSYNSPLHF; v_gene: TRBV3-1/TRBV3-2; j_gene: TRBJ1-6; abundance: NA; d_gene: NA
CDR3nt: TGCGCCAGCAGCTTGGCAGTTGTAGCCTCCTATAATTCACCCCTCCACTTT; CDR3aa: CASSLAVVASYNSPLHF; v_gene: TRBV5-1; j_gene: TRBJ1-6; abundance: NA; d_gene: NA
CDR3nt: TGCGCCAGCAGCCAAGGGGGGGGACTAGCGACAGATACGCAGTATTTT; CDR3aa: CASSQGGGLATDTQYF; v_gene: TRBV4-1; j_gene: TRBJ2-3; abundance: NA; d_gene: TRBD2
CDR3nt: TGTGCCAGCAGCTTTTCAGGGGCCGGGGCCCAAGAGACCCAGTACTTC; CDR3aa: CASSFSGAGAQETQYF; v_gene: TRBV7-9; j_gene: TRBJ2-5; abundance: NA; d_gene: NA
CDR3nt: TGTGCCAGCAGCCCGGGGTTAGACACCATATATTTT; CDR3aa: CASSPGLDTIYF; v_gene: TRBV5-5; j_gene: TRBJ1-3; abundance: NA; d_gene: NA
CDR3nt: TGTGCCAGCAGCTTCCGACAGGGGGATGCGCAGTACTTC; CDR3aa: CASSFRQGDAQYF; v_gene: TRBV7-9; j_gene: TRBJ2-7; abundance: once; d_gene: TRBD1
CDR3nt: TGTGCCAGCAGTTATCAGGGAGGGACTGAAGCTTTCTTT; CDR3aa: CASSYQGGTEAFF; v_gene: TRBV12-3/TRBV12-4; j_gene: TRBJ1-1; abundance: NA; d_gene: NA
CDR3nt: TGTGCCAGCAGCTTCGGACAGGGTGCCACCGAGCAGTACTTC; CDR3aa: CASSFGQGATEQYF; v_gene: TRBV7-9; j_gene: TRBJ2-7; abundance: NA; d_gene: TRBD1
CDR3nt: TGTGCCAGCAGCTTTGATCGAGGGAAGGTTACTGAAGCTTTCTTT; CDR3aa: CASSFDRGKVTEAFF; v_gene: TRBV12-1; j_gene: TRBJ1-1; abundance: NA; d_gene: NA
CDR3nt: TGTGCCAGCAGAGATACAGGGGACTACGAGCAGTACTTC; CDR3aa: CASRDTGDYEQYF; v_gene: TRBV6-5; j_gene: TRBJ2-7; abundance: NA; d_gene: TRBD1
CDR3nt: TGCGCCAGCAGCCAAGAGGACGGGACAGGGGTCCAAGAGACCCAGTACTTC; CDR3aa: CASSQEDGTGVQETQYF; v_gene: TRBV4-1; j_gene: TRBJ2-5; abundance: NA; d_gene: TRBD1
CDR3nt: TGTGCCAGCAGCTTAGAGGGACACGAGCGAGGCTCCTATAATTCACCCCTCCACTTT; CDR3aa: CASSLEGHERGSYNSPLHF; v_gene: TRBV11-2; j_gene: TRBJ1-6; abundance: few; d_gene: NA
CDR3nt: TGTGCCAGCAGCGCGACAGGGGCGGTAGGTGAGCAGTTCTTC; CDR3aa: CASSATGAVGEQFF; v_gene: TRBV2; j_gene: TRBJ2-1; abundance: NA; d_gene: TRBD1
CDR3nt: TGTGCCAGCAGCCCCTCCCCCGGGACAGATACCTACGAGCAGTACTTC; CDR3aa: CASSPSPGTDTYEQYF; v_gene: TRBV9; j_gene: TRBJ2-7; abundance: NA; d_gene: TRBD1
CDR3nt: TGTGCCAGTAGTAGTGGGGCCCACGGGGAGCTGTTTTTT; CDR3aa: CASSSGAHGELFF; v_gene: TRBV19; j_gene: TRBJ2-2; abundance: NA; d_gene: NA
CDR3nt: TGTGCCAGCAGCGCGCACAGGGTAACTAATGAAAAACTGTTTTTT; CDR3aa: CASSAHRVTNEKLFF; v_gene: TRBV7-9; j_gene: TRBJ1-4; abundance: NA; d_gene: NA
CDR3nt: TGTGCCACCAGCAGAAACCCGGGACAGGGACCTAGCCATCAGCCCCAGCATTTT; CDR3aa: CATSRNPGQGPSHQPQHF; v_gene: TRBV15; j_gene: TRBJ1-5; abundance: NA; d_gene: TRBD1
CDR3nt: TGTGCCAGCAGTGAAGCGGGGGGGCAGGGTACGCAGTATTTT; CDR3aa: CASSEAGGQGTQYF; v_gene: TRBV2; j_gene: TRBJ2-3; abundance: NA; d_gene: NA
CDR3nt: TGCGCCAGCAGCCAAGATATTATCGAGACCCAGTACTTC; CDR3aa: CASSQDIIETQYF; v_gene: TRBV4-1; j_gene: TRBJ2-5; abundance: NA; d_gene: NA
CDR3nt: TGCGCCAGCAGCTTGGCCCAGGCCTACGAGCAGTACTTC; CDR3aa: CASSLAQAYEQYF; v_gene: TRBV5-1; j_gene: TRBJ2-7; abundance: NA; d_gene: NA
CDR3nt: TGCGCCAGCAGCCCCAAAATTAGGCAGTACTTC; CDR3aa: CASSPKIRQYF; v_gene: TRBV23-1; j_gene: TRBJ2-7; abundance: NA; d_gene: NA
CDR3nt: TGCGCCAGCAGGGACGGGACAGACACCGGGGAGCTGTTTTTT; CDR3aa: CASRDGTDTGELFF; v_gene: TRBV10-1; j_gene: TRBJ2-2; abundance: NA; d_gene: TRBD1
CDR3nt: TGTGCCAGCTCACCGAGTTACCAGGGGGGCACAGATACGCAGTATTTT; CDR3aa: CASSPSYQGGTDTQYF; v_gene: TRBV18; j_gene: TRBJ2-3; abundance: NA; d_gene: TRBD1
CDR3nt: TGTGCCAGCAGCCAGGCCAGGGGAGAAGGCACTGAAGCTTTCTTT; CDR3aa: CASSQARGEGTEAFF; v_gene: TRBV14; j_gene: TRBJ1-1; abundance: NA; d_gene: NA
CDR3nt: TGTGCCAGCAGCTTGGATTCGGGGGCGGGAGGGGAAAAACTGTTTTTT; CDR3aa: CASSLDSGAGGEKLFF; v_gene: TRBV5-4; j_gene: TRBJ1-4; abundance: NA; d_gene: NA
CDR3nt: TGTGCCAGCAGGCTGGGGACAGTGAATTCACCCCTCCACTTT; CDR3aa: CASRLGTVNSPLHF; v_gene: TRBV2; j_gene: TRBJ1-6; abundance: NA; d_gene: TRBD1
CDR3nt: TGCGCCAGCAGCTTGGGGGCAGGAGGCAACTATGGCTACACCTTC; CDR3aa: CASSLGAGGNYGYTF; v_gene: TRBV5-1; j_gene: TRBJ1-2; abundance: NA; d_gene: NA
CDR3nt: TGTGCCAGTAACAAAGGGGAGGTCGGCGAGCAGTACTTC; CDR3aa: CASNKGEVGEQYF; v_gene: TRBV2; j_gene: TRBJ2-7; abundance: NA; d_gene: NA
CDR3nt: TGTGCCAGCAGTTACTCCTCCGCCGGGGAGCTGTTTTTT; CDR3aa: CASSYSSAGELFF; v_gene: TRBV6-5; j_gene: TRBJ2-2; abundance: NA; d_gene: NA
CDR3nt: TGTGCCAGCAGTTACTCGGGGACACTGAACACTGAAGCTTTCTTT; CDR3aa: CASSYSGTLNTEAFF; v_gene: TRBV6-5; j_gene: TRBJ1-1; abundance: NA; d_gene: NA
CDR3nt: TGTGCCAGCAGCCGAGGACTAGCGGGGGGCTCCTACGAGCAGTACTTC; CDR3aa: CASSRGLAGGSYEQYF; v_gene: TRBV3-1/TRBV3-2; j_gene: TRBJ2-7; abundance: NA; d_gene: TRBD2
CDR3nt: TGTGCCAGCAGTTCCCTCGTGAACACTGAAGCTTTCTTT; CDR3aa: CASSSLVNTEAFF; v_gene: TRBV12-3/TRBV12-4; j_gene: TRBJ1-1; abundance: once; d_gene: NA
CDR3nt: TGTGCCTGGACGAAAACAGGGGACGGTGGCTACACCTTC; CDR3aa: CAWTKTGDGGYTF; v_gene: TRBV30; j_gene: TRBJ1-2; abundance: NA; d_gene: TRBD1
CDR3nt: TGTGCCAGCAGCAAAGCAGGGCAGGTCGAGCAGTACTTC; CDR3aa: CASSKAGQVEQYF; v_gene: TRBV7-3; j_gene: TRBJ2-7; abundance: NA; d_gene: NA
CDR3nt: TGTGCCAGTAGTATCAAAGTGGAGACTGAAGCTTTCTTT; CDR3aa: CASSIKVETEAFF; v_gene: TRBV19; j_gene: TRBJ1-1; abundance: NA; d_gene: NA
CDR3nt: TGTGCCAGCAGTGTGGGGGGTTGGCCTGAAGCTTTCTTT; CDR3aa: CASSVGGWPEAFF; v_gene: TRBV6-2/TRBV6-3; j_gene: TRBJ1-1; abundance: once; d_gene: NA
CDR3nt: TGTGCCAGCAGTCCGACCGGGACACACACCGGGGAGCTGTTTTTT; CDR3aa: CASSPTGTHTGELFF; v_gene: TRBV6-5; j_gene: TRBJ2-2; abundance: NA; d_gene: NA
CDR3nt: TGCGCCAGCAGCCACTTAGGACAGGGGGGAAACATTCAGTACTTC; CDR3aa: CASSHLGQGGNIQYF; v_gene: TRBV4-3; j_gene: TRBJ2-4; abundance: many; d_gene: TRBD1
CDR3nt: TGTGCCAGCAGGTACACAGGGGAGACTGAAGCTTTCTTT; CDR3aa: CASRYTGETEAFF; v_gene: TRBV6-5; j_gene: TRBJ1-1; abundance: NA; d_gene: TRBD1
CDR3nt: TGTGCCAGCAGCCCCGGGGGGATGAGGACCCAGTACTTC; CDR3aa: CASSPGGMRTQYF; v_gene: TRBV3-1/TRBV3-2; j_gene: TRBJ2-5; abundance: NA; d_gene: TRBD2
CDR3nt: TGTGCCAGCAGCTACCAGATTACGAACACTGAAGCTTTCTTT; CDR3aa: CASSYQITNTEAFF; v_gene: TRBV5-6; j_gene: TRBJ1-1; abundance: NA; d_gene: NA
CDR3nt: TGTGCCAGCAGCCCCTGGACAGGGGGAAGGGAGGAGCAGTACTTC; CDR3aa: CASSPWTGGREEQYF; v_gene: TRBV7-9; j_gene: TRBJ2-7; abundance: NA; d_gene: TRBD1
CDR3nt: TGTGCCAGCAGCCCAGCCGGGGGTTCTACCTACGAGCAGTACTTC; CDR3aa: CASSPAGGSTYEQYF; v_gene: TRBV4-2; j_gene: TRBJ2-7; abundance: NA; d_gene: NA
CDR3nt: TGTGCCAGCAGCTGGCAAGGGGCAGGGTACACTGAAGCTTTCTTT; CDR3aa: CASSWQGAGYTEAFF; v_gene: TRBV7-6; j_gene: TRBJ1-1; abundance: NA; d_gene: NA
CDR3nt: TGTGCCAGCAGCCCGACAGGGGCTGGGGCCAACGTCCTGACTTTC; CDR3aa: CASSPTGAGANVLTF; v_gene: TRBV5-8; j_gene: TRBJ2-6; abundance: NA; d_gene: TRBD1
CDR3nt: TGTGCCAGCAGCAGGTACAGGCAAGAGACCCAGTACTTC; CDR3aa: CASSRYRQETQYF; v_gene: TRBV3-1/TRBV3-2; j_gene: TRBJ2-5; abundance: once; d_gene: NA
CDR3nt: TGCGCCAGCAGCTTGGCGGGGGGGAGAGGGAACGAGCAGTACTTC; CDR3aa: CASSLAGGRGNEQYF; v_gene: TRBV5-1; j_gene: TRBJ2-7; abundance: NA; d_gene: TRBD2